These 12 T cell receptor beta chains originate from one sample sequenced in a study of identical twins. TCRdb re-derived calls from the 5' RACE reads in MiXCR, one entry per CDR3 protein. The sample consists of 1.5 million to 2 million distinct CDR3 sequences, about 31% of them appearing once. The sequenced material came from cord blood. These receptors were taken from a newborn girl in good health.

This chain connects TRBV15 to TRBJ1-4, with D perhaps matching TRBD1 (5 bases). The ends were cut back, 3 bases at V and 7 bases at J, with 21 bases in the middle. There are 17 residues in the CDR3. Germline values: CDR1 LNHNV, CDR2 YYDKDF (reference sequence). The CDR3 region has the DNA TGTGCCACCAGCAGCAAACCCCTTGGACAAGGGTTTGAAAAACTGTTTTTT. Translated: CATSSKPLGQGFEKLFF.

The V call is TRBV4-2, the J call TRBJ2-1; 12 positions agree with TRBD2. Unmatched junction bases numbered 11, after V lost 1 base and J lost 7 bases. This CDR3 is built from 18 residues. Germline V gives CDR1 LGHNA, CDR2 YNFKEQ. CDR3 protein: CASSQATTSGSDLNEQFF. CDR3 in DNA: TGTGCCAGCAGCCAAGCCACGACTAGCGGGAGTGATTTGAATGAGCAGTTCTTC.

The chain combines TRBV29-1 with TRBJ1-4; a possible D gene is TRBD1 (5 bases). Germline V lookup: CDR1 SQVTM, CDR2 ANQGSEA. V gave up 7 bases and J gave up 5 bases, with 17 bases separating them. The CDR3 sequence is 14 residues long. CDR3 DNA: TGCAGCGCAGGGTGGGGCAGGGTCAATGAAAAACTGTTTTTT. Translating it yields CSAGWGRVNEKLFF.

This clonotype was seen more than once but under ten times. The chain couples TRBV20-1 to TRBJ2-3, with 11 bases matching TRBD2. Germline CDR1 reads DFQATT; CDR2 reads SNEGSKA (reference sequence). The CDR3 runs to 15 residues. Trimming removed 4 bases from V and 1 base from J; junction bases left unmatched: 4. CDR3 DNA sequence: TGCAGTGCTACTCCGGGACTAGCGGGCACAGATACGCAGTATTTT. Protein: CSATPGLAGTDTQYF.

This clonotype was picked up a small number of times. The rearrangement uses TRBV3-1 and TRBJ2-7, with D unclear. Looked up from germline, CDR1 is LGHDT and CDR2 is YNNKEL (reference sequence). The CDR3 covers 13 residues. V dropped 1 base and J dropped 4 bases, with 8 bases sitting between them. The CDR3 sequence is CASSQANAYEQYF. The CDR3 nucleotides are TGTGCCAGCAGCCAAGCCAATGCGTACGAGCAGTACTTC.

The chain has TRBV3-1 and TRBJ2-3; 7 bases map to TRBD2. The CDR3 contains 16 residues. The J segment lost 0 bases and the V segment lost 2 bases, leaving 5 bases of the junction unmatched. Per the germline V gene, CDR1 is LGHDT and CDR2 is YNNKEL (reference sequence). The CDR3 is CASSQLSGASTDTQYF. CDR3 nucleotides: TGTGCCAGCAGCCAATTGAGCGGGGCTAGCACAGATACGCAGTATTTT.

This clonotype has a handful of counts. V is TRBV7-9 and J is TRBJ2-1; 7 bases align to TRBD1. In germline, CDR1 is SEHNR, CDR2 FQNEAQ (reference sequence). V gave up 5 bases and J gave up 3 bases; unmatched junction bases: 10. CDR3 size: 16 residues. CDR3: CASSLTGGQSYNEQFF. As DNA, the CDR3 is TGTGCCAGCAGCCTAACTGGGGGACAGAGCTACAATGAGCAGTTCTTC.

The V and J genes are TRBV21-1 and TRBJ1-2; the table gives TRBD1 as D, unverified against the DNA. TRBV21-1 is classified as a pseudogene. CDR3 length: 17 amino acids. CDR3 sequence: CASSKARGGLNNYGYTF. DNA for the CDR3: TGTGCCAGCAGCAAAGCGCGGGGGGGCCTAAATAACTATGGCTACACCTTC.

This clonotype has a handful of counts. The chain employs TRBV25-1 and TRBJ2-4; TRBD2 aligns across 8 bases. This CDR3 comprises 19 residues. Unmatched junction bases numbered 11, after V lost 0 bases and J lost 1 base. The germline gives CDR1 MGHDK, CDR2 SYGVNS. CDR3 loop: CASSEYLGGSGNAKNIQYF. In nucleotides, the CDR3 is TGTGCCAGCAGTGAATATCTCGGGGGTAGCGGGAATGCCAAAAACATTCAGTACTTC.

The chain uses TRBV24-1 and TRBJ1-2; 7 positions agree with TRBD1. The length of the CDR3 is 13 residues. V trimming: 5 bases; J trimming: 7 bases; junction bases outside the gene matches: 6. Germline CDR1 reads KGHDR; CDR2 reads SFDVKD. CDR3 sequence reads: CATSATGVSGYTF. The DNA for the CDR3 is TGTGCCACCAGTGCTACAGGGGTCAGTGGCTACACCTTC.

This clonotype occurred a few times. The V and J genes are TRBV11-2 and TRBJ2-5; D not certain. The CDR3 is 16 residues long. Germline V gene data show CDR1 as SGHAT and CDR2 as FQNNGV. With 2 bases removed from V and 2 bases from J, the gap between germline ends came to 15 bases. The CDR3 protein is CASSLTHERRQETQYF. The CDR3 DNA reads as TGTGCCAGCAGCTTAACGCACGAAAGGCGGCAAGAGACCCAGTACTTC.

This clonotype has a count of ten or more. This chain connects TRBV5-1 to TRBJ2-1, with D unclear. The germline V and J ends were trimmed by 6 bases and 6 bases, with 10 bases remaining between them. This CDR3 region has 12 residues. Germline V gives CDR1 SGHRS, CDR2 YFSETQ. The CDR3 bases are TGCGCCAGCATTCCCAGCCTCAATGAGCAGTTCTTC. Its translation: CASIPSLNEQFF.